This record covers a single TCR beta chain. Its antigen is currently not known. Base qualities are not recorded, but no much larger clone differs from it by a single base. High-throughput TCRbeta CDR3 sequencing of frozen genomic DNA was performed by immunoSEQ, including PCR amplification, mapping, bias correction and internal controls. Per the original workflow: Productive rearrangements were retained, and unique TCRbeta sequences were defined by the CDR3 nucleotide sequence together with the V and J gene. A sequence counted as donor-reactive only if the sequence showed at least 5-fold expansion in CFSE-low cells compared with unstimulated pre-transplant cells and had a frequency of at least 0.01%. Minimum frequency thresholds were set for each subject on the basis of the unstimulated sample with the lowest template count, so that a detection power of at least 90% was ensured. Repertoire turnover was measured by Jensen-Shannon divergence between the top 1000 TCRbeta sequences post- and pre-transplant. Two-sided Fisher's exact tests were used to test for changes in how often donor-reactive sequences were detected. The table was pulled from immuneACCESS by TCRdb, which kept in-frame rearrangements only. Such tables lose some clones; where checked, under half of the loss comes from unresolved V genes, and the rest has no known cause. From that table come the V and J calls and clone size; the DNA was used to work out D and trimming. Here the sample has under 20,000 clones; around 84% occur a single time. The ten largest account for 35% of the sample.

Including cysteine and phenylalanine, the CDR3 has 20 amino acids. Only the CDR3 portion is preserved as DNA: 60 bases, with reading frame beginning at the first base. Based on the germline V gene, the CDR1 and CDR2 sequences are SNHLY and FYNNEI. The germline V and J ends show losses of 6 bases and 2 bases respectively, and no gene match explains 21 bases of the junction. The data stem from a study of T cell clones after liver transplantation (dated by TCRdb to between 2018 and 2021). Study-wide context: Samples were obtained from ITN030ST, a randomized trial in which withdrawal of immunosuppression was attempted within 2 years of liver transplantation. After a pre-transplant mixed lymphocyte reaction, TCRbeta sequencing was used to pinpoint donor-reactive T cell clones, which were subsequently tracked in post-transplant blood. Third party-reactive TCRbeta sequences were also identified from pre-transplant MLRs to serve as an antigen-independent comparator for donor-reactive sequences. Of the eight recipients, three were HCV-positive, while the remaining recipients had been transplanted for non-autoimmune, non-viral indications. No induction therapy was given to the subjects, and standard immunosuppression was administered until randomization at 12-24 months post-transplant. Tolerance was defined as complete withdrawal of immunosuppression for at least one year without a rise in liver enzymes beyond twice the upper limit of normal. Blood samples were collected pre-transplant, then pre-randomization ahead of withdrawal, and finally post-randomization once withdrawal had either been completed or failed. A cohort of 8 liver transplant recipients was studied, of whom 3 were classified as tolerant and 5 as non-tolerant.

Broad study findings and their caveats: The conclusions were preliminary, being limited by small, heterogeneous patient numbers and by non-standardized post-transplant time points. Because allograft tissue specimens were not available, migration of donor-reactive T cells into the graft, rather than deletion, may have occurred. Donor-reactive sequences declined more than third party-reactive ones, suggesting partial antigen-specific deletion unrelated to withdrawal success. In 5 of 8 subjects, regardless of tolerance or HCV status, circulating donor-reactive CD4 TCRbeta sequences dropped significantly post-transplant. After accounting for repertoire turnover, donor-reactive detection was significantly reduced in 7 of 8 subjects for CD4 and 8 of 8 for CD8. In two subjects, low numbers of available donor cells limited the measurable donor-reactive repertoire.

Thawed unstimulated PBMCs were stained for CD3, CD4 and CD8 and FACS-sorted into CD3+CD4+ and CD3+CD8+ populations. Each of the 8 studied subjects was randomized to immunosuppression withdrawal. The Qiagen DNeasy Blood and Tissue Kit was used to isolate genomic DNA. Material: CD8+ T cells from blood, obtained 48 months after liver transplant. The chain employs TRBV2 and TRBJ2-3, with TRBD2 matching 9 junction bases. This receptor was obtained from a human patient who received a liver transplant. After a transplant, the graft donor may have provided part of the T cells. The CDR3 region: CASRQRGGGAGTTFTDTQYF. The DNA reads TGTGCCAGCAGGCAAAGGGGCGGGGGGGCGGGAACCACCTTCACAGATACGCAGTATTTT. The full variable domain, with segments outside the CDR3 supplied by the reference TRBV2 and TRBJ2-3 proteins, appears as EPEVTQTPSHQVTQMGQEVILRCVPISNHLYFYWYRQILGQKVEFLVSFYNNEISEKSEIFDDQFSVERPDGSNFTLKIRSTKLEDSAMYFCASRQRGGGAGTTFTDTQYFGPGTRLTVL.